This T cell receptor beta chain was found in a study of blood T cells in healthy people across ages. Notes on the study in general: Per million T cells, the diversity of TCR beta decreased roughly linearly as age advanced. Diversity estimates from one million T cells were considered underestimates.

In this sample, this clonotype turned up a few times. The target antigen is unknown. Per the germline V gene, CDR1 is DFQATT and CDR2 is SNEGSKA (reference sequence). Trimming cost V 0 bases and J 1 base, with 12 bases left between them. The CDR3 has 15 residues. The authors ran a second PCR of about 6 to 11 cycles using a sample-barcoded 5' primer and a J-beta primer mix. Sequencing yielded, for each sample, at least 3 million paired-end reads carrying CDR3. Via MiXCR, TCRdb re-called the 5' RACE reads, giving one row per CDR3 protein. Here the sample spans about 1.8 million distinct CDR3 sequences, roughly 50% being singletons.

The chain joins TRBV20-1 to TRBJ1-2, with D hard to call. The sequencing input was blood. This TCR was recovered from a woman in her 40s in good health. This CDR3 is CSARDNRLLNYGYTF. The CDR3 nucleotides read TGCAGTGCTAGAGATAACCGCCTGCTTAACTATGGCTACACCTTC.